This TCR beta chain originates from a study of T cells in Graves' hyperthyroidism and ophthalmopathy (dated by TCRdb to about 2019). About the study as a whole: Peripheral blood was sampled at the time of initial diagnosis, prior to any treatment. TCR V-J signatures able to tell the groups apart were searched for in a discovery cohort of more than 90 patients, of whom more than 40 had Graves' ophthalmopathy and 55 to 65 had stable Graves' hyperthyroidism. Whether ophthalmopathy could be predicted prospectively was tested in an independent validation cohort made up of about 20 hyperthyroidism patients plus 17 patients who later progressed to ophthalmopathy. The 95 to 100 discovery patients were randomly split 7:3 into training and test sets. Thyroid tissue and blood T-cell repertoires from roughly 6 Graves' hyperthyroidism patients were also compared in the study. After sampling, hyperthyroidism patients received methimazole starting at 30 mg daily, and ophthalmopathy patients received high-dose intravenous methylprednisolone. TCR Vbeta CDR3 sequencing of 130 to 150 peripheral blood samples (43 ophthalmopathy, 75 hyperthyroidism and roughly 17 progressor patients) is reported in the paper. Here is what the overall study found, with its caveats: In validation, the model predicted progression to ophthalmopathy with just under 71% sensitivity and 72.22% specificity, a median of about 6 months before onset. A 13 V-J signature model separated ophthalmopathy from stable hyperthyroidism, with around 88% sensitivity and approximately 81% specificity in cross-validation and 80%/75% in testing. No statistical method was used to set the sample size in advance, and investigators knew the group allocation. Blood samples also contained most of the expanded thyroid clonotypes (frequency above 0.001), which suggests that blood repertoires may reflect thyroid immune responses.

There are a few counts of this clonotype. The clone's antigen remains unknown. Base qualities are not at hand, and no much larger clone is one base apart. Including cysteine and phenylalanine, the CDR3 has 14 amino acids. Only the CDR3 part of the read is kept: 42 bases, read in frame from the first base. Looking up the germline V gene yields CDR1 MNHNS and CDR2 SASEGT. V is cut by 6 bases and J by 2 bases, and the space between the germline ends is 14 bases. In the ophthalmopathy patients, disease was moderately to severely active, with a Clinical Activity Score of 3 or more, a NOSPECS grade of 4 or more, and a duration of less than 3 months. Exclusion was applied to patients with uncontrolled infections, other autoimmune diseases, pregnancy or lactation. Diagnoses were based on clinical symptoms, serum thyroxine and TRAb, thyroid ultrasound and orbital computed tomography. PBMCs were isolated from about 10 ml of fresh peripheral blood by Ficoll-Paque density gradient centrifugation. Total RNA was extracted with Trizol reagent, and quality was checked on an Agilent 2100 Bioanalyzer.

The TCR beta CDR3 regions were amplified from RNA transcripts. The TCR CDR3 was subjected to a first round of RT-PCR using the HTBI primer set and the Qiagen OneStep RT-PCR kit. A second multiplex PCR round built the libraries, followed by size selection and purification. Libraries were sequenced paired-end with 100 bp reads on an Illumina HiSeq2000. Per the source publication's procedure: SOAPnuke was used to process the raw data, throwing out any read that contained adapters or uncalled bases, had a mean Phred below 15, or lacked an exact constant-primer or identifier match. High-quality paired reads were merged with COPE v1.2.5, and unique nucleotide sequences were defined as clonotypes. Clonotypes were aligned to IMGT TRBV, TRBD and TRBJ reference segments using MiTCR v1.1. The analysis was restricted to V-J combinations with a frequency above 0.0001, which together covered 99% to 99.2% of the repertoires. A TCS score was defined as the ratio of F50 (clonal expansion) to E x V (chaos), with BLOSUM62-based TCRdist applied between CDR3 peptides within each V-J. Welch's t-statistics and random forest reduced just over 500 V-J features to roughly 13, which were used in a naive Bayes classifier (R e1071). TCRdb reran the public reads through fastp at Q25 and MiXCR, keeping productive beta chains. Each entry merges the rows of one CDR3 protein and shows their most common DNA and genes. TCRdb's processing, not the authors', yielded these V and J calls. This sample is represented by 500,000 to 750,000 distinct CDR3 sequences; 13% to 15% of them were singletons. The top ten clones comprise roughly 7.1% of the sample.

The sequence links TRBV6-1 to TRBJ2-7; no confident D gene assignment can be made. This TCR was recovered from a woman between 18 and 29 years old with Graves' ophthalmopathy. Sequencing used blood. The CDR3 sequence is CASRLGILTYEQYF. The DNA sequence is TGTGCCAGCAGGCTAGGTATCCTTACCTACGAGCAGTACTTC.